This note documents a single T cell receptor beta chain sequence. The repertoire was sequenced with immunoSEQ multiplex PCR; TCRdb's copy has only in-frame clones and lacks some. The sample shows around 190,000 clones, about 90% of them seen only once. This specimen belongs to a study of blood T cell repertoires in COVID-19. Sequencing input: PBMCs or T cells enriched from blood (not recorded which). The clonotype originates from a woman between 18 and 30 years old who had recovered from COVID-19.

CDR3: CATSRDLRAEAYQWETQYF. The CDR3 region has the DNA TGTGCCACCAGCAGAGATCTTAGGGCGGAGGCGTACCAATGGGAGACCCAGTACTTC. V is TRBV15 and J is TRBJ2-5; the D gene is possibly TRBD2 (5 bases). V lost 0 bases and J lost 5, with 25 bases in between. The CDR3 has 19 residues. Germline assignment: CDR1 LNHNV and CDR2 YYDKDF (reference sequence).